The 5 T cell receptor beta chains reported below all come from one sample, sequenced in a study of T cells in Graves' hyperthyroidism and ophthalmopathy. The investigators amplified TCR beta CDR3 regions from RNA transcripts. TCR CDR3 regions were first amplified by RT-PCR with HTBI primers. TCRdb re-called the multiplex PCR reads with MiXCR, one entry per CDR3 protein. Here the sample spans some 650,000 distinct CDR3 sequences, around 15% being singletons. Sequenced sample: blood. The receptor source for this set is a woman aged 40 to 50 with Graves' ophthalmopathy.

This clonotype occurred a few times. The chain recombines TRBV2 with TRBJ2-5; 13 nucleotides agree with TRBD2. The V and J ends lost 10 bases and 9 bases, in that order; junction bases with no gene match: 17. The CDR3 contains 16 residues. The V gene's germline CDR1 is SNHLY and CDR2 FYNNEI. CDR3 sequence reads: CANGGGTSGAPGPQYF. The CDR3 DNA reads TGTGCCAACGGAGGAGGGACTAGCGGGGCCCCGGGGCCCCAGTACTTC. Variable domain in full (rest from reference TRBV2 and TRBJ2-5): EPEVTQTPSHQVTQMGQEVILRCVPISNHLYFYWYRQILGQKVEFLVSFYNNEISEKSEIFDDQFSVERPDGSNFTLKIRSTKLEDSAMYFCANGGGTSGAPGPQYFGPGTRLLVL.

The genes are TRBV7-2 and TRBJ2-3; perhaps TRBD2 as D (5 bases). Germline-derived CDR1 and CDR2 are SGHTA and FQGNSA. Trimming removed 2 bases from V and 0 bases from J, with 12 bases in between. The CDR3 is made up of 16 amino acids. CDR3 sequence (DNA): TGTGCCAGCAGCTTAATCGGAGGAACTAGCACAGATACGCAGTATTTT. Amino acid sequence: CASSLIGGTSTDTQYF.

This clonotype was seen a handful of times. The chain uses TRBV18 and TRBJ2-1; weak D call: TRBD2 (5 bases). The CDR3 sequence is 14 residues long. The ends were cut back, 2 bases at V and 3 bases at J, with 8 bases in the middle. The germline gives CDR1 KGHSH, CDR2 LQKENI. The CDR3 is CASSPTSRYNEQFF. In DNA form, the CDR3 reads TGTGCCAGCTCACCAACTAGTCGCTACAATGAGCAGTTCTTC.

This chain joins TRBV20-1 and TRBJ2-5, with TRBD2 identical over 11 bases. The CDR3 consists of 16 residues. Per the germline V gene, CDR1 is DFQATT and CDR2 is SNEGSKA (reference sequence). V lost 5 bases to trimming and J lost 7 bases; unmatched junction nucleotides: 15. This CDR3 is CSAGTSGSMAKGTQYF. Here the CDR3 DNA reads TGCAGTGCTGGGACTAGCGGAAGCATGGCAAAAGGGACCCAGTACTTC.

This sequence joins TRBV12-3 or TRBV12-4 and TRBJ1-6, with D tentatively TRBD1 (5 bases). This CDR3 is built from 16 residues. V lost 4 bases and J lost 5, with 15 bases in between. CDR3 coding DNA: TGTGCCAGCAGTTCCTCGGGGACCGCCAATAATTCACCCCTCCACTTT. It translates to CASSSSGTANNSPLHF.